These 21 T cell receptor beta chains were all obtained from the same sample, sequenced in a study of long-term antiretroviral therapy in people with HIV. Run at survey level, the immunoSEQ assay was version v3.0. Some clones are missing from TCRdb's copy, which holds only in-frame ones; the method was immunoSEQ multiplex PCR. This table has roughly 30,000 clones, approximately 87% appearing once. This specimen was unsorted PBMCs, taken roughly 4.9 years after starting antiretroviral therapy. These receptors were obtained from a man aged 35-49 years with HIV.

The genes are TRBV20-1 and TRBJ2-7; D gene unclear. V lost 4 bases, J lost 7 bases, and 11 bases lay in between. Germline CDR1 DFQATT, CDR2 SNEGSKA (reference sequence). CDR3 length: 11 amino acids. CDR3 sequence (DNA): TGCAGTGCTAAATCTCTGAAGGAGCAGTACTTC. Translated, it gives CSAKSLKEQYF.

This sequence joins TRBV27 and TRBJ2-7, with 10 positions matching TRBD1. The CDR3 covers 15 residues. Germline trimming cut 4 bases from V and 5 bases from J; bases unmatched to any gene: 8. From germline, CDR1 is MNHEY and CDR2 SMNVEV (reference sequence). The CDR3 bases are TGTGCCAGCAGTTCCCCCGGGACAGGGGACCACGAGCAGTACTTC. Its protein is CASSSPGTGDHEQYF.

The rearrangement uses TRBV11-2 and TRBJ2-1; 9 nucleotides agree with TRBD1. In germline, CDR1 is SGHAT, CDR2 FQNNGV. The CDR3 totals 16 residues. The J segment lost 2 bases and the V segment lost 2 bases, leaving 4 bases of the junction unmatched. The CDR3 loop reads CASSLQGQGTYNEQFF. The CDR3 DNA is TGTGCCAGCAGCTTACAGGGACAGGGCACCTACAATGAGCAGTTCTTC. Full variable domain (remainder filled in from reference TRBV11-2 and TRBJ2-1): EAGVAQSPRYKIIEKRQSVAFWCNPISGHATLYWYQQILGQGPKLLIQFQNNGVVDDSQLPKDRFSAERLKGVDSTLKIQPAKLEDSAVYLCASSLQGQGTYNEQFFGPGTRLTVL.

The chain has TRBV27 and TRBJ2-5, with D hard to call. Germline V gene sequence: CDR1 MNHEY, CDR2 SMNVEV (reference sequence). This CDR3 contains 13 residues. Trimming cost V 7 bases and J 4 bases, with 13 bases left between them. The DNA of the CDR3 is TGTGCCAGCACAAGTGCCTTTGGAGAGACCCAGTACTTC. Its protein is CASTSAFGETQYF.

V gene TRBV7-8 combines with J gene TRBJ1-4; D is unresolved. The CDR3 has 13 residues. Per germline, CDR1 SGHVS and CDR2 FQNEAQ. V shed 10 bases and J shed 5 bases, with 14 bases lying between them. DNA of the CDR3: TGTGCCAACAAGAGGGCCCCGAATGAAAAACTGTTTTTT. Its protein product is CANKRAPNEKLFF.

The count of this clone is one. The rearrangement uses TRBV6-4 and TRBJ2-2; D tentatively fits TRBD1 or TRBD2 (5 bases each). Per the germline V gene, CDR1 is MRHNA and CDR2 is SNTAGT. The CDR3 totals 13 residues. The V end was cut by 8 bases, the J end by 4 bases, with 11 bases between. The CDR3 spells CASRDESTGELFF. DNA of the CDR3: TGTGCCAGCCGGGACGAATCCACCGGGGAGCTGTTTTTT.

As DNA, the CDR3 is TGTGCCAGTAGTATCGGTGGCCGGAGTGAAAGGCTCTACGAGCAGTACTTC. Its protein is CASSIGGRSERLYEQYF. The chain recombines TRBV19 with TRBJ2-7; D uncertain. The CDR3 totals 17 residues. CDR1 and CDR2 (germline): LNHDA, SQIVND (reference sequence). V lost 3 bases and J lost 3, with 21 bases in between. Supplemented by reference TRBV19 and TRBJ2-7, the full variable domain reads DGGITQSPKYLFRKEGQNVTLSCEQNLNHDAMYWYRQDPGQGLRLIYYSQIVNDFQKGDIAEGYSVSREKKESFPLTVTSAQKNPTAFYLCASSIGGRSERLYEQYFGPGTRLTVT.

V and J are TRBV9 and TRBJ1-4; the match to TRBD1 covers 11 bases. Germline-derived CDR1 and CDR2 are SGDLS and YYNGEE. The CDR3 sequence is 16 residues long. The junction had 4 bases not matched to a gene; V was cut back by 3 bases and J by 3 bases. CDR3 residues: CASSAEDRGPNEKLFF. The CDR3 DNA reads TGTGCCAGCAGCGCCGAGGACAGGGGGCCTAATGAAAAACTGTTTTTT.

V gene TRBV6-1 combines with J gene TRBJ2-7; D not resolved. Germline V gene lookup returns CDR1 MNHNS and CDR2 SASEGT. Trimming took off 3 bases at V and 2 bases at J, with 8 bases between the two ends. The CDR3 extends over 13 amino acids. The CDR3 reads CASSEWLTYEQYF. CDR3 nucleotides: TGTGCCAGCAGTGAGTGGCTGACCTACGAGCAGTACTTC.

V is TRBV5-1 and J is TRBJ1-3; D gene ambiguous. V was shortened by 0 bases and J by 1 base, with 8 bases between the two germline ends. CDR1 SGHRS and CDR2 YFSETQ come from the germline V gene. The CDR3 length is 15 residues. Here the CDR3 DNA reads TGCGCCAGCAGCTTGGTGCATTCTTCTGGAAACACCATATATTTT. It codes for CASSLVHSSGNTIYF.

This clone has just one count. CDR3: CASSYLQGATGETQYF. The CDR3 DNA follows: TGTGCCAGCAGTTATTTACAGGGGGCGACGGGAGAGACCCAGTACTTC. The V and J genes are TRBV6-5 and TRBJ2-5; TRBD1 aligns across 9 bases. The V segment lost 3 bases and the J segment 4 bases; nucleotides outside the gene matches: 9. The CDR3 has 16 residues. Germline-derived CDR1 and CDR2 are MNHEY and SVGAGI.

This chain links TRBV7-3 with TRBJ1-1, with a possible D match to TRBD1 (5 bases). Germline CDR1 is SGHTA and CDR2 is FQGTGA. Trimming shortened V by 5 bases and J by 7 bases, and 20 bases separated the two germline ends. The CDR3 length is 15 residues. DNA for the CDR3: TGTGCCAGCAGCCCGGCGGTGGGGCAACAAGGTGAAGCTTTCTTT. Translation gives CASSPAVGQQGEAFF.

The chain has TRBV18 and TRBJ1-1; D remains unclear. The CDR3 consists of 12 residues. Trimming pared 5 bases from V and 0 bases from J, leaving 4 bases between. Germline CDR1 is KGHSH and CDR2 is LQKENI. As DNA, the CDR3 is TGTGCCAGCTCAATCCTGAACACTGAAGCTTTCTTT. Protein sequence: CASSILNTEAFF. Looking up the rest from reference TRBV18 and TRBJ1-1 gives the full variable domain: NAGVMQNPRHLVRRRGQEARLRCSPMKGHSHVYWYRQLPEEGLKFMVYLQKENIIDESGMPKERFSAEFPKEGPSILRIQQVVRGDSAAYFCASSILNTEAFFGQGTRLTVV.

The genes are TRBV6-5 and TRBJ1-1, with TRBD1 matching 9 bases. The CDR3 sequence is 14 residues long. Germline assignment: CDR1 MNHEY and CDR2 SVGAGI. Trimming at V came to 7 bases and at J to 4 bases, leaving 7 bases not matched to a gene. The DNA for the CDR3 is TGTGCCAGCAACGGACAGGGGTCGATCACTGAAGCTTTCTTT. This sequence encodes CASNGQGSITEAFF.

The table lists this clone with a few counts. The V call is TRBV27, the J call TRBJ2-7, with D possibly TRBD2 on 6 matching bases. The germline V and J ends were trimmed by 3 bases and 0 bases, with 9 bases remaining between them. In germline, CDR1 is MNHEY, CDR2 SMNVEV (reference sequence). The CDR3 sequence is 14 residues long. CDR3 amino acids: CASSLGSGSYEQYF. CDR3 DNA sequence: TGTGCCAGCAGTTTGGGTAGCGGCTCCTACGAGCAGTACTTC.

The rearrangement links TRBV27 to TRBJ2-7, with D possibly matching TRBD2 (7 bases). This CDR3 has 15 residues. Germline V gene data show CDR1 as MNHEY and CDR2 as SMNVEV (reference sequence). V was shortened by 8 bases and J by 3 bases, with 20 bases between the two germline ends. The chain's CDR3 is CASGPGGHRFYEQYF. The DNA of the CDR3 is TGTGCCAGCGGACCCGGGGGGCACCGTTTCTACGAGCAGTACTTC.

The CDR3 loop reads CASSFVRYQETQYF. As DNA, the CDR3 is TGTGCCAGCAGCTTTGTTCGTTACCAAGAGACCCAGTACTTC. The chain uses TRBV7-2 and TRBJ2-5; D not certain. V shed 3 bases and J shed 0 bases, with 8 bases lying between them. This CDR3 has 14 residues. Per germline, CDR1 SGHTA and CDR2 FQGNSA.

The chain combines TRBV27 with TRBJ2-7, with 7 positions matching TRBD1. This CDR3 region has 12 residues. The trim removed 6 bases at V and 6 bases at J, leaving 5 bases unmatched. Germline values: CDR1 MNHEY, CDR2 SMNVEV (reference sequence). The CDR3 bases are TGTGCCAGCAGGACAGGGATGGGCGAGCAGTACTTC. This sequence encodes CASRTGMGEQYF.

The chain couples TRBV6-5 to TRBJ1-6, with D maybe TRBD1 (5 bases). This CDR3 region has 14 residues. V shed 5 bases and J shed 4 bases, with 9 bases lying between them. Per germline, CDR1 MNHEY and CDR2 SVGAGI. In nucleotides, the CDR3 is TGTGCCAGCAGTCTCGGGGGGTATAATTCACCCCTCCACTTT. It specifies CASSLGGYNSPLHF.

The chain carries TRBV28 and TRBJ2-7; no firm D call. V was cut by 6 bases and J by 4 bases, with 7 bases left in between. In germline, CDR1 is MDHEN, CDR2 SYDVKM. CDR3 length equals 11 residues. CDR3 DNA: TGTGCCAGCAGCAAGTTGTACGAGCAGTACTTC. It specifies CASSKLYEQYF.

Written as DNA, the CDR3 is TGTGCCAGCAGTTTGGTGAGGGCCCTGGGGAATGAGCAGTTCTTC. It translates to CASSLVRALGNEQFF. The chain joins TRBV6-5 to TRBJ2-1, with D perhaps matching TRBD2 (5 bases). CDR3 length equals 15 residues. CDR1 is MNHEY, CDR2 SVGAGI, per germline. Trimming shortened V by 4 bases and J by 7 bases, and 17 bases separated the two germline ends.